One and the same sample provided the 30 T cell receptor beta chains below, sequenced in a study of T-cell reconstitution after alpha-beta-depleted transplantation in children. Unique molecular identifiers were used to barcode this TCRbeta library. From the PCR reads, TCRdb called clonotypes with MiXCR, one entry per CDR3 protein. The sample includes fewer than 250,000 distinct CDR3 sequences, over 15% of them seen just once. Source: PBMCs, mostly from graft donor cells, taken 360 days after TCRalphabeta/CD19-depleted stem cell transplant. These receptor sequences come from a male patient aged 2 to 9 who had a stem cell transplant for acute lymphoblastic leukemia, so the T cells may come from the graft donor.

The chain carries TRBV11-2 and TRBJ2-6; D unclear. This CDR3 region has 19 residues. Germline V gives CDR1 SGHAT, CDR2 FQNNGV. V lost 4 bases and J lost 3, with 22 bases in between. Here the CDR3 DNA reads TGTGCCAGCAGCTCCCGACGGGCACCTGGGCCACGTGGGGCCAACGTCCTGACTTTC. Encoded protein: CASSSRRAPGPRGANVLTF.

Note on this clonotype: A much larger clone sits a single nucleotide away, making a read error possible. The rearrangement joins TRBV3-1 to TRBJ2-5, with 10 bases aligning to TRBD2. The CDR3 has 15 residues. J lost 7 bases, V lost 10 bases, and 15 bases had no gene match. CDR1 is LGHDT, CDR2 YNNKEL, per germline (reference sequence). Written as DNA, the CDR3 is TGTGCCACCATCCATAGCGGGGGGACATCAGGGACCCAGTACTTC. Its protein product is CATIHSGGTSGTQYF.

Many counts were recorded for this clonotype. The chain has TRBV27 and TRBJ2-3; no clear D. V was pared by 5 bases and J by 1 base, with 4 bases between. Germline values: CDR1 MNHEY, CDR2 SMNVEV (reference sequence). The CDR3 loop spans 12 amino acids. CDR3 DNA sequence: TGTGCCAGCAGTAGCGGCACAGATACGCAGTATTTT. Protein product: CASSSGTDTQYF.

This chain links TRBV4-3 with TRBJ2-7, with D uncertain. CDR1 LGHNA and CDR2 YSLEER come from the germline V gene. The CDR3 length is 15 residues. Trimming took 0 bases from V and 3 from J, leaving 12 bases between them. The CDR3 DNA reads TGCGCCAGCAGCCAAGAAATCGCAGCTCTCTACGAGCAGTACTTC. This sequence encodes CASSQEIAALYEQYF.

This clonotype was seen a few times. The chain joins TRBV5-1 to TRBJ1-1, with D possibly matching TRBD1 (6 bases). From germline, CDR1 is SGHRS and CDR2 YFSETQ. The V and J ends lost 1 base and 1 base respectively, with 17 bases between them. The CDR3 is 17 residues long. The CDR3, as DNA: TGCGCCAGCAGCTTGTCCCGGACAGTGGAGCGGAACACTGAAGCTTTCTTT. Translation gives CASSLSRTVERNTEAFF.

This clonotype was counted once. The rearrangement joins TRBV5-1 to TRBJ2-7; TRBD2 matches 9 bases. This CDR3 has 14 amino acids. After removal of 9 bases from V and 1 base from J, the junction contained 8 bases not matched to a gene. Germline lookup yields CDR1 SGHRS and CDR2 YFSETQ. The CDR3 sequence: CATKTLAGSYEQYF. The CDR3 DNA follows: TGCGCCACCAAGACTCTAGCGGGGTCCTACGAGCAGTACTTC.

This clonotype showed up just a few times. This chain uses TRBV14 with TRBJ2-3; D gene uncertain. The CDR3 is 15 residues long. CDR1 and CDR2 from the germline V gene are SGHDN and FVKESK. V shed 1 base and J shed 1 base, with 9 bases lying between them. This CDR3 is CASSQVGRGTDTQYF. CDR3 nucleotide sequence: TGTGCCAGCAGCCAAGTGGGTCGGGGCACAGATACGCAGTATTTT.

This clonotype showed up just a few times. The V gene is TRBV7-8, the J gene TRBJ2-5; 9 bases are a match to TRBD1. The CDR3 runs 16 residues. Per germline, CDR1 SGHVS and CDR2 FQNEAQ. The V and J ends lost 3 bases and 4 bases, in that order; junction bases with no gene match: 9. CDR3 amino acids: CASSLDRDRVLETQYF. CDR3 in DNA: TGTGCCAGCAGCTTGGATCGGGACAGGGTCTTAGAGACCCAGTACTTC.

This chain uses TRBV5-1 with TRBJ2-5; 7 nucleotides match TRBD2. The CDR3 loop spans 15 amino acids. Germline V CDR1 and CDR2: SGHRS, YFSETQ. V lost 4 bases to trimming and J lost 2 bases; unmatched junction nucleotides: 8. The CDR3 here is CASSPERGRQETQYF. The CDR3 coding sequence is TGCGCCAGCAGCCCGGAGCGGGGTCGACAAGAGACCCAGTACTTC.

This clonotype was found many times. The V gene is TRBV20-1, the J gene TRBJ2-3; 12 positions agree with TRBD2. Germline V lookup: CDR1 DFQATT, CDR2 SNEGSKA (reference sequence). The CDR3 runs to 15 residues. With 2 bases clipped from V and 5 bases from J, the junction kept 5 bases outside the gene matches. The CDR3 sequence: CSARPSGGARDTQYF. The CDR3 DNA follows: TGCAGTGCTAGACCTAGCGGGGGGGCCAGAGATACGCAGTATTTT.

The V call is TRBV10-3, the J call TRBJ1-1; maybe TRBD1 (6 bases). The germline CDR1 and CDR2 sequences are ENHRY and SYGVKD. The CDR3 extends over 15 amino acids. V shed 6 bases and J shed 0 bases, with 14 bases lying between them. CDR3 region: CAIRPQGTMNTEAFF. CDR3 coding DNA: TGTGCCATCAGACCCCAGGGGACCATGAACACTGAAGCTTTCTTT.

The table lists this clonotype with a few counts. The chain has TRBV5-1 and TRBJ2-3; 11 bases agree with TRBD2. Germline lookup yields CDR1 SGHRS and CDR2 YFSETQ. This CDR3 spans 16 amino acids. The trim removed 3 bases at V and 4 bases at J, leaving 7 bases unmatched. CDR3 protein: CASSSLGTSGPDTQYF. The CDR3 nucleotides are TGCGCCAGCAGCTCCCTCGGGACTAGCGGACCAGATACGCAGTATTTT.

This chain joins TRBV12-3 or TRBV12-4 and TRBJ2-3, with 12 bases matching TRBD2. After removal of 3 bases from V and 7 bases from J, the junction contained 11 bases not matched to a gene. CDR3 length: 17 residues. The CDR3 DNA reads as TGTGCCAGCAGTTTGCCTCTACTAGCGGGGGGCGGAAATACGCAGTATTTT. Amino acids: CASSLPLLAGGGNTQYF.

This clonotype was counted a few times. This chain joins TRBV5-1 and TRBJ2-2, with D perhaps given as TRBD1 or TRBD2 (5 bases each). This CDR3 has 15 residues. V was shortened by 4 bases and J by 1 base, with 11 bases between the two germline ends. CDR1 is SGHRS, CDR2 YFSETQ, per germline. The chain's CDR3 is CASSATRGNTGELFF. The CDR3 DNA follows: TGCGCCAGCAGCGCAACTAGGGGGAACACCGGGGAGCTGTTTTTT.

This clonotype showed up just a few times. The rearrangement joins TRBV5-1 to TRBJ1-1; D is undetermined. The V end lost 6 bases, the J end lost 0 bases, and 12 bases lay between the germline ends. Germline V CDR1 and CDR2: SGHRS, YFSETQ. The CDR3 covers 14 residues. For the CDR3, the DNA is TGCGCCAGCACAGAGAGCGATATGAACACTGAAGCTTTCTTT. Residues: CASTESDMNTEAFF. Using reference TRBV5-1 and TRBJ1-1 for the parts outside the CDR3, the full variable domain is KAGVTQTPRYLIKTRGQQVTLSCSPISGHRSVSWYQQTPGQGLQFLFEYFSETQRNKGNFPGRFSGRQFSNSRSEMNVSTLELGDSALYLCASTESDMNTEAFFGQGTRLTVV.

The V gene is TRBV5-1, the J gene TRBJ2-2, with TRBD1 matching over 7 bases. This CDR3 spans 15 amino acids. The ends lost 4 bases at V and 4 bases at J; junction bases unmatched: 7. Per the germline V gene, CDR1 is SGHRS and CDR2 is YFSETQ. The CDR3 nucleotides are TGCGCCAGCAGCCCGGGACAGTATTTCACCGGGGAGCTGTTTTTT. This sequence encodes CASSPGQYFTGELFF.

This clonotype was seen only once. Here the CDR3 reads CSVEAWTGGEQFF. CDR3 nucleotides: TGCAGCGTTGAAGCATGGACAGGGGGTGAGCAGTTCTTC. The V and J genes are TRBV29-1 and TRBJ2-1, with TRBD1 matching 10 bases. Looked up from germline, CDR1 is SQVTM and CDR2 is ANQGSEA. This CDR3 spans 13 amino acids. V shed 1 base and J 9 bases; nucleotides not matched to a gene: 3.

This clonotype was counted a few times. The chain combines TRBV20-1 with TRBJ2-5; 8 bases are a match to TRBD2. The ends lost 1 base at V and 4 bases at J; junction bases unmatched: 8. Germline V CDR1 and CDR2: DFQATT, SNEGSKA (reference sequence). This CDR3 comprises 15 residues. In DNA, the CDR3 is TGCAGTGCTAGAGTCCCGGGGGGGAAAGCAGAGACCCAGTACTTC. Residues: CSARVPGGKAETQYF.

The chain links TRBV4-2 to TRBJ2-2, with D possibly being TRBD2 (6 bases). Trimming took off 1 base at V and 4 bases at J, with 16 bases between the two ends. This CDR3 spans 17 amino acids. CDR1 and CDR2 from the germline V gene are LGHNA and YNFKEQ. CDR3 DNA: TGTGCCAGCAGCCAAGTTGGGGCGGGGCCCCTCACCGGGGAGCTGTTTTTT. Its translation is CASSQVGAGPLTGELFF.

A few counts support this clonotype. In DNA, the CDR3 is TGTGCCAGCAGTTCCGGGACTAGGAGGGCCTACGAGCAGTACTTC. Amino acid sequence: CASSSGTRRAYEQYF. The chain has TRBV6-6 and TRBJ2-7; 8 bases are a match to TRBD2. The V segment lost 4 bases and the J segment 2 bases; nucleotides outside the gene matches: 7. Germline V gives CDR1 MNHNY, CDR2 SVGAGI (reference sequence). CDR3 size: 15 residues.

This clonotype was seen more than once but under ten times. The chain carries TRBV12-3 or TRBV12-4 and TRBJ1-1, with unresolved D. CDR3 length equals 18 residues. V was clipped by 5 bases and J by 3 bases, with 25 bases between them. The CDR3: CASSLRSGPYEVDTEAFF. CDR3 sequence (DNA): TGTGCCAGCAGTCTTCGATCAGGTCCGTATGAGGTGGACACTGAAGCTTTCTTT.

The genes are TRBV4-3 and TRBJ2-1, with D hard to call. V lost 1 base and J lost 5, with 9 bases in between. From germline, CDR1 is LGHNA and CDR2 YSLEER. The CDR3 runs to 14 residues. CDR3 DNA sequence: TGCGCCAGCAGCCAAGGGTATACAAACAATGAGCAGTTCTTC. It specifies CASSQGYTNNEQFF.

This clonotype came up a few times. The J gene is TRBJ2-3, the V gene TRBV6-4, with D perhaps matching TRBD1 (5 bases). Between the trimmed V and J ends, which lost 7 bases and 3 bases, there was a span of 14 bases. The germline CDR1 and CDR2 sequences are MRHNA and SNTAGT. The CDR3 covers 14 residues. The CDR3 loop reads CASKGHALTDTQYF. For the CDR3, the DNA is TGTGCCAGCAAAGGACACGCCCTTACAGATACGCAGTATTTT.

This clonotype came up a few times. This sequence joins TRBV4-3 and TRBJ2-7, with D maybe TRBD1 (6 bases). CDR3 size: 16 residues. Germline CDR1 and CDR2: LGHNA and YSLEER. V was clipped by 4 bases and J by 0 bases, with 16 bases between them. This chain's CDR3 is CASSPTGNARSYEQYF. CDR3 DNA: TGCGCCAGCAGCCCTACAGGGAACGCTCGCTCCTACGAGCAGTACTTC.

The rearrangement joins TRBV24-1 to TRBJ2-2; 10 bases map to TRBD2. The CDR3 runs to 15 residues. The V gene's germline CDR1 is KGHDR and CDR2 SFDVKD. Trimming at V came to 5 bases and at J to 5 bases, leaving 4 bases not matched to a gene. The CDR3 loop reads CATSGASGSTGELFF. In DNA form, the CDR3 reads TGTGCCACCAGTGGGGCTAGCGGGAGTACCGGGGAGCTGTTTTTT.

This chain connects TRBV12-3 or TRBV12-4 to TRBJ1-6; no definite D call. V lost 6 bases and J 7 bases, leaving 16 bases between the germline ends. The CDR3 loop spans 15 amino acids. The CDR3 nucleotides read TGTGCCAGCAGCAACCGTCGGGTAGGGAATTCACCCCTCCACTTT. It specifies CASSNRRVGNSPLHF.

On this clonotype itself: Sequence at one end of the junction differs from germline and may be a read error. The rearrangement joins TRBV12-3 or TRBV12-4 to TRBJ1-1; the D is unclear. The length of the CDR3 is 13 residues. CDR3 protein: CASSSGLGTKAFF. The CDR3 DNA reads TGTGCCAGCAGTTCCGGTTTGGGCACTAAAGCTTTCTTT.

This clonotype was observed a few times. The chain combines TRBV29-1 with TRBJ2-3; TRBD1 aligns across 9 bases. This CDR3 spans 14 amino acids. The junction had 9 bases not matched to a gene; V was cut back by 6 bases and J by 5 bases. Germline V gene lookup returns CDR1 SQVTM and CDR2 ANQGSEA. Here the CDR3 DNA reads TGCAGCGTGGGGACAGGGAACCAGGGAGATACGCAGTATTTT. Protein product: CSVGTGNQGDTQYF.

This clonotype has only a few counts. The chain joins TRBV10-2 to TRBJ2-5, with TRBD1 matching 9 bases. Germline V gene sequence: CDR1 WSHSY, CDR2 SAAADI. This CDR3 has 15 amino acids. The V gene end was trimmed by 8 bases and the J gene end by 4 bases; junction bases not matched to a gene: 11. CDR3 amino acids: CASSGQGGAGETQYF. As DNA, the CDR3 is TGCGCCAGCTCGGGACAGGGTGGGGCCGGAGAGACCCAGTACTTC.

This clonotype was counted between two and nine times. J is TRBJ2-1 and V is TRBV20-1; TRBD2 is a possible D gene (6 bases). CDR3 length: 14 residues. CDR1 DFQATT and CDR2 SNEGSKA come from the germline V gene (reference sequence). This CDR3 is CSTPIPLAPNEQFF. DNA of the CDR3: TGCAGCACACCCATCCCCCTAGCGCCTAATGAGCAGTTCTTC.